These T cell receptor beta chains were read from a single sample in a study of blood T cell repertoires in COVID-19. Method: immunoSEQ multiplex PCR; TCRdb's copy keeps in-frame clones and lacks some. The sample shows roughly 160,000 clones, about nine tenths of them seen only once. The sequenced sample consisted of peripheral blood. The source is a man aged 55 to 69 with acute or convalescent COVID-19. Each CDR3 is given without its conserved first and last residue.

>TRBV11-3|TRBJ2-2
ASSLGTGRGTGELF
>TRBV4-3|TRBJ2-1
ASSRGGLAGDNEQF
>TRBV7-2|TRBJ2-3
ASSLAYGGRGVTDTQY
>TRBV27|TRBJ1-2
ASSTITGTGGYYGYT
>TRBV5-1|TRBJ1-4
ASSLGAGGEKLF
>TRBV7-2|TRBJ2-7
ASSPGQAKTYEQY
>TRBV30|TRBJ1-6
AWNSPVTGYDSPLH
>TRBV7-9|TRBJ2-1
ASSPTGTSGDNEQF
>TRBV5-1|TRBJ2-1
ASSPPQLAGYNEQF
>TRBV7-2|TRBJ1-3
ASSPLEVSGNTIY
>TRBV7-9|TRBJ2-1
ASAPYGGLDNEQF
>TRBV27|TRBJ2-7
ASSSPPYYEQY
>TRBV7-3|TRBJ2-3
ASSQGVQDTQY
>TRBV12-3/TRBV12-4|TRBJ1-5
ACSLGAGQPQH
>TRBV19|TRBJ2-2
ADGQGTGELF
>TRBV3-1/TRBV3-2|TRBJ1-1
ASSRPGSIRGTEAF
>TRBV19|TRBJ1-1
ASTRGQTNTEAF
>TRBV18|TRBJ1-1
ASSLGRQGNTEAF
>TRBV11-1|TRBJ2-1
ASSKLTSGGYNEQF
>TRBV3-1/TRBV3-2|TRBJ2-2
ASSQGVARGPANTGELF
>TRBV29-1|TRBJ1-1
SVEDRRQGAF
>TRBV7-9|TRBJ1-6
ASSPRDYNSPLH
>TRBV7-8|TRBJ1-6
ASSLVGSINSPLH
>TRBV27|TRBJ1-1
ASSLSWGGTEAF
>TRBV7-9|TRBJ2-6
ASSLAVQARANVLT
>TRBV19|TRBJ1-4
ASSVGQRYNEKLF
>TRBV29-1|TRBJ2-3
SVDGRGIPSTDTQY
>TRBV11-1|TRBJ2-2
ASSRTQDTGELF
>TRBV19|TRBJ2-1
ASSPLGVPYNEQF
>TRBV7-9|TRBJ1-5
ASSLTGNQPQH
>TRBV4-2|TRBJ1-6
ASSQDKLGTTNYNSPLH
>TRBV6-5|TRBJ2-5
ASSAGGDGETQY
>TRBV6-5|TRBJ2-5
ASRGQGEGTQY
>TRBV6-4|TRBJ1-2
ASSEITGYGYT
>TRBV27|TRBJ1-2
ASSSQGTGGYGYT
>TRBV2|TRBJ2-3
ASSEGQTGTDTQY
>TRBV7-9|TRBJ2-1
ASHGGVPSYNEQF
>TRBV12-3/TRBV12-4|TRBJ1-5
ASRGQFNQPQH
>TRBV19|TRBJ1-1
ASSIVRQPLNTEAF
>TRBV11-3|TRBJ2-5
AGSLGTPFRQETQY
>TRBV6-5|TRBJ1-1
ASIPTGGTEAF
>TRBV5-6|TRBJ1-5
ASLVAGGNQPQH
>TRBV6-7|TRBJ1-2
ATTFGPGNDNYGYT